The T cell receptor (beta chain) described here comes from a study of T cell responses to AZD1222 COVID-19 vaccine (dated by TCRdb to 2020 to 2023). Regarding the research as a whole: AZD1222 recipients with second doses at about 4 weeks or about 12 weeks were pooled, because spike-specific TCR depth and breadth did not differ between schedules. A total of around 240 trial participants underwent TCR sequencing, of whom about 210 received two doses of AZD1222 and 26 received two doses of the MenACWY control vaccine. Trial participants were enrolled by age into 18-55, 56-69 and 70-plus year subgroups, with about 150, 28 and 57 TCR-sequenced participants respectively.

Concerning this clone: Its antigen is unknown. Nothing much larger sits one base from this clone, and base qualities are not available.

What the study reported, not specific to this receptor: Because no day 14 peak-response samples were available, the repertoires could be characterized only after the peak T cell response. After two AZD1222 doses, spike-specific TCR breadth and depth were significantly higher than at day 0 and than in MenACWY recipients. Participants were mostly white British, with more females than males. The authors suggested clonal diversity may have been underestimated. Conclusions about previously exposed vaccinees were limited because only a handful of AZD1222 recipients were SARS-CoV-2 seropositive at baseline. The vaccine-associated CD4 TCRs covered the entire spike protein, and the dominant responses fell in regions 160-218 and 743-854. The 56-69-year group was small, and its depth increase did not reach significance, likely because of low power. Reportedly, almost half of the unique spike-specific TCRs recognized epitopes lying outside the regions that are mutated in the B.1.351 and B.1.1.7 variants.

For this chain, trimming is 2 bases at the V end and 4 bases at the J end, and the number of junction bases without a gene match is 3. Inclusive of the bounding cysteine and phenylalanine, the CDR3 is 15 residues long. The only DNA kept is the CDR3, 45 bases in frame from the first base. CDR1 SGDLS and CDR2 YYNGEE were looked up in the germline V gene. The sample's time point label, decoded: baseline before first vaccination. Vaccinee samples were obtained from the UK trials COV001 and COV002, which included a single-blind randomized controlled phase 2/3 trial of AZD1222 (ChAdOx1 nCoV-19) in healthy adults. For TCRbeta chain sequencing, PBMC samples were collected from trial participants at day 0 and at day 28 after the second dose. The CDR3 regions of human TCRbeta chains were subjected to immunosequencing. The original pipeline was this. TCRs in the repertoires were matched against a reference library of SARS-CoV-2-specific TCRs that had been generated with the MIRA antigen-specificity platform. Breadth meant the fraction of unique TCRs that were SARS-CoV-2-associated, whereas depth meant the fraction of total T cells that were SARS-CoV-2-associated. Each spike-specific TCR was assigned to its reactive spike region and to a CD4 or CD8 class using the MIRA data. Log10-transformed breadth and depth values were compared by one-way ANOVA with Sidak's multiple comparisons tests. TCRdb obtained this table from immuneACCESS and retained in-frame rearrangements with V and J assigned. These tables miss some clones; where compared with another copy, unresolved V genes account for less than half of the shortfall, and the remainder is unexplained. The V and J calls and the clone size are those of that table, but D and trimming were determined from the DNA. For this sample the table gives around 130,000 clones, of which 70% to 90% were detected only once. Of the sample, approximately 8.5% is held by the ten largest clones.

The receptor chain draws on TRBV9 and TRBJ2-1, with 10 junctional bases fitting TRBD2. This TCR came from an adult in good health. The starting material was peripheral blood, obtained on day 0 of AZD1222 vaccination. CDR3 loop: CASSVASGGYNEQFF. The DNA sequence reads TGTGCCAGCAGCGTTGCTAGCGGGGGATACAATGAGCAGTTCTTC.